The 23 T cell receptor beta chains below all came from one sample that was sequenced in a study of T cell responses to AZD1222 COVID-19 vaccine. TCRdb's copy holds only in-frame clones and misses some; the assay was immunoSEQ multiplex PCR. The profile shows some 150,000 clones, 70% to 90% of them singletons. The sample in question was peripheral blood, obtained 28 days after the second dose of the MenACWY control vaccine. The receptors stem from an adult who received the MenACWY meningococcal vaccine as a control.

CDR3 coding DNA: TGTGCCAGCAGCTTAGGGGATACCTGGACTAGAGACGAGCAGTACTTC. Its translation: CASSLGDTWTRDEQYF. The chain has TRBV11-3 and TRBJ2-7, with 7 bases aligning to TRBD2. The V gene's germline CDR1 is SGHNT and CDR2 YENEEA. The CDR3 is 16 amino acids. V shed 1 base, J shed 5 bases, and the junction held 11 bases outside the gene matches.

The table lists this clone with a few counts. The rearrangement uses TRBV6-5 and TRBJ1-2, with 7 nucleotides matching TRBD1. V lost 6 bases and J lost 4; bases outside the gene matches: 8. Germline CDR1 is MNHEY and CDR2 is SVGAGI. CDR3 size: 14 residues. The DNA for the CDR3 is TGTGCCAGCAGCGGGACAGTCGATAGCTATGGCTACACCTTC. This gives the protein CASSGTVDSYGYTF.

The CDR3 reads CASSPEVQGASYEQYV. The CDR3 region has the DNA TGTGCCAGCTCACCTGAAGTGCAGGGGGCGTCGTACGAGCAGTACGTC. The chain has TRBV18 and TRBJ2-7; TRBD1 agrees at 8 bases. Germline V CDR1 and CDR2: KGHSH, LQKENI. This CDR3 spans 16 amino acids. After removal of 3 bases from V and 4 bases from J, the junction contained 11 bases not matched to a gene.

This clone has only a few counts. The rearrangement links TRBV27 to TRBJ2-2, with D tentatively TRBD2 (6 bases). The germline gives CDR1 MNHEY, CDR2 SMNVEV (reference sequence). Trimming took off 6 bases at V and 5 bases at J, with 16 bases between the two ends. This CDR3 comprises 15 residues. DNA for the CDR3: TGTGCCAGCAGGGTATTGGGGGGATGGACCGGGGAGCTGTTTTTT. Encoded protein: CASRVLGGWTGELFF.

V gene TRBV19 combines with J gene TRBJ1-2; D may be TRBD1 (6 bases). The CDR3 is 13 amino acids. The V end lost 8 bases, the J end lost 1 base, and 11 bases lay between the germline ends. CDR1 and CDR2 (germline): LNHDA, SQIVND (reference sequence). CDR3 protein: CASRQDVNYGYTF. In nucleotides, the CDR3 is TGTGCCAGTCGACAGGACGTTAACTATGGCTACACCTTC. Full variable domain (missing parts from reference TRBV19 and TRBJ1-2): DGGITQSPKYLFRKEGQNVTLSCEQNLNHDAMYWYRQDPGQGLRLIYYSQIVNDFQKGDIAEGYSVSREKKESFPLTVTSAQKNPTAFYLCASRQDVNYGYTFGSGTRLTVV.

CDR3 residues: CASSPGTGTGSQYF. For the CDR3, the DNA is TGTGCCAGCAGCCCCGGGACCGGGACAGGCTCGCAGTACTTC. The chain carries TRBV11-1 and TRBJ2-7, with 8 positions matching TRBD1. Germline V gene lookup returns CDR1 SGHAT and CDR2 FQDESV (reference sequence). Germline trimming cut 5 bases from V and 9 bases from J; bases unmatched to any gene: 12. This CDR3 is built from 14 residues.

V gene TRBV7-4 combines with J gene TRBJ1-5; D is unclear. The V end was cut by 6 bases, the J end by 2 bases, with 17 bases between. Germline V CDR1 and CDR2: SGHVT, SQSDAQ. The CDR3 is 16 amino acids. CDR3 protein: CASSPLELGRNQPQHF. CDR3 nucleotide sequence: TGTGCCAGCAGTCCACTAGAGTTAGGGCGCAATCAGCCCCAGCATTTT.

The chain uses TRBV19 and TRBJ2-1; no clear D gene. V was clipped by 6 bases and J by 5 bases, with 17 bases between them. CDR3 length: 15 amino acids. Germline V gives CDR1 LNHDA, CDR2 SQIVND (reference sequence). This CDR3 is CASSLPPTVNNEQFF. The CDR3 DNA is TGTGCCAGTAGCCTTCCCCCGACGGTAAACAATGAGCAGTTCTTC.

The CDR3 loop reads CASSLSRGDATNEKLFF. CDR3 nucleotide sequence: TGTGCCAGCAGTTTATCCCGTGGGGATGCAACTAATGAAAAACTGTTTTTT. This chain links TRBV27 with TRBJ1-4; D remains ambiguous. The CDR3 is made up of 17 amino acids. CDR1 and CDR2 from the germline V gene are MNHEY and SMNVEV (reference sequence). Deletions cut 0 bases from V and 0 bases from J, with 11 bases between.

The genes are TRBV29-1 and TRBJ2-7; D not resolved. The germline V gene has CDR1 SQVTM and CDR2 ANQGSEA. The CDR3 totals 13 residues. Trimming removed 5 bases at V and 1 base at J, with 12 bases between. The CDR3 sequence: CSVNRGSSYEQYF. The CDR3 DNA sequence: TGCAGCGTTAACCGTGGGTCGTCCTACGAGCAGTACTTC.

V gene TRBV5-1 combines with J gene TRBJ2-7, with TRBD1 matching 8 bases. The CDR3 runs to 16 residues. CDR1 is SGHRS and CDR2 is YFSETQ in the germline V gene. The ends lost 0 bases at V and 6 bases at J; junction bases unmatched: 11. The CDR3 here is CASSLGTGSSFSEQYF. The CDR3 nucleotides read TGCGCCAGCAGCTTGGGGACAGGGAGCTCCTTCTCCGAGCAGTACTTC.

This chain links TRBV5-1 with TRBJ1-1; D perhaps matches TRBD1 (5 bases). Germline CDR1 SGHRS, CDR2 YFSETQ. The CDR3 consists of 15 residues. Trimming took 0 bases from V and 0 from J, leaving 9 bases between them. The CDR3 is CASSLAGTVNTEAFF. The CDR3 DNA follows: TGCGCCAGCAGCTTGGCCGGGACGGTGAACACTGAAGCTTTCTTT. The whole variable domain, filled in from reference TRBV5-1 and TRBJ1-1, reads KAGVTQTPRYLIKTRGQQVTLSCSPISGHRSVSWYQQTPGQGLQFLFEYFSETQRNKGNFPGRFSGRQFSNSRSEMNVSTLELGDSALYLCASSLAGTVNTEAFFGQGTRLTVV.

This clone was detected a few times. This sequence joins TRBV2 and TRBJ2-3, with D tentatively TRBD2 (5 bases). The CDR3 is made up of 14 amino acids. CDR1 is SNHLY, CDR2 FYNNEI, per germline. V lost 7 bases and J 0 bases, leaving 11 bases between the germline ends. The CDR3 spells CASTRTSSTDTQYF. The CDR3 DNA reads TGTGCCAGCACTAGGACTTCTAGCACAGATACGCAGTATTTT.

J is TRBJ2-7 and V is TRBV19, with 7 bases lining up with TRBD1. The CDR3 totals 14 residues. Germline CDR1 and CDR2: LNHDA and SQIVND (reference sequence). V gave up 5 bases and J gave up 3 bases; unmatched junction bases: 7. CDR3 amino acids: CASSSTGTDYEQYF. The CDR3 DNA follows: TGTGCCAGTAGTTCTACCGGGACAGACTACGAGCAGTACTTC.

The chain links TRBV9 to TRBJ1-2; D is undetermined. Germline V gene data show CDR1 as SGDLS and CDR2 as YYNGEE. The CDR3 extends over 12 amino acids. Trimming shortened V by 4 bases and J by 8 bases, and 12 bases separated the two germline ends. This CDR3 reads CASSSLPGGYTF. CDR3 sequence (DNA): TGTGCCAGCAGCTCCCTCCCGGGGGGCTACACCTTC. Full variable domain (remainder filled in from reference TRBV9 and TRBJ1-2): DSGVTQTPKHLITATGQRVTLRCSPRSGDLSVYWYQQSLDQGLQFLIQYYNGEERAKGNILERFSAQQFPDLHSELNLSSLELGDSALYFCASSSLPGGYTFGSGTRLTVV.

This clone was detected once. The chain joins TRBV28 to TRBJ2-4, with D possibly matching TRBD2 (6 bases). V lost 1 base and J lost 0, with 7 bases in between. From germline, CDR1 is MDHEN and CDR2 SYDVKM. The CDR3 runs 15 residues. The CDR3 loop is CASSLSGVAKNIQYF. CDR3 coding DNA: TGTGCCAGCAGTTTATCGGGGGTAGCCAAAAACATTCAGTACTTC.

A word on this clone: Other DNA sequences of this sample code for an identical CDR3. The chain joins TRBV28 to TRBJ1-2; TRBD1 is a possible D gene (6 bases). There are 13 residues in the CDR3. Trimming left V 3 bases short and J 2 bases short, with 7 bases between. The germline gives CDR1 MDHEN, CDR2 SYDVKM. The CDR3 protein is CASSLRGNYGYTF. The CDR3 DNA reads as TGTGCCAGCAGTTTGAGGGGGAACTATGGCTACACCTTC.

The V and J genes are TRBV21-1 and TRBJ2-3; TRBD1, the D gene given by the table, was not confirmed from the DNA. TRBV21-1 is an annotated pseudogene. There are 17 residues in the CDR3. This CDR3 reads CASSATPRMGPEDTQYF. The CDR3 region has the DNA TGTGCCAGCAGCGCTACTCCCCGGATGGGGCCGGAGGATACGCAGTATTTT.

The rearrangement joins TRBV12-5 to TRBJ2-1; possibly TRBD1 for D (5 bases). In germline, CDR1 is LGHNT, CDR2 FRNRAP. Trimming left V 6 bases short and J 7 bases short, with 10 bases between. This CDR3 is built from 12 residues. The CDR3 here is CASGLQGNEQFF. The CDR3 DNA reads as TGTGCTAGTGGGCTTCAGGGAAATGAGCAGTTCTTC.

This chain links TRBV3-1 (or the pseudogene TRBV3-2) with TRBJ2-4; no definite D call. V lost 2 bases to trimming and J lost 0 bases, with 2 bases between them. This CDR3 region has 13 residues. Germline assignment: CDR1 LGHDT and CDR2 YNNKEL (reference sequence). CDR3 DNA sequence: TGTGCCAGCAGCCAATCAGCCAAAAACATTCAGTACTTC. This translates into CASSQSAKNIQYF.

The rearrangement links TRBV10-3 to TRBJ1-5; no reliable D call. V lost 2 bases and J lost 0, with 8 bases in between. Germline V gene lookup returns CDR1 ENHRY and CDR2 SYGVKD. The CDR3 is 15 residues long. The CDR3 is CAISEGTHSNQPQHF. The CDR3 DNA reads as TGTGCCATCAGTGAGGGAACTCATAGCAATCAGCCCCAGCATTTT.

This chain uses TRBV2 with TRBJ2-7; D gene ambiguous. This CDR3 has 12 residues. Germline loops: CDR1 SNHLY, CDR2 FYNNEI. The ends were cut back, 5 bases at V and 2 bases at J, with 7 bases in the middle. In DNA, the CDR3 is TGTGCCAGCAGTTCTAGGGCCTACGAGCAGTACTTC. Its protein product is CASSSRAYEQYF.

This chain links TRBV5-1 with TRBJ1-1; 9 bases agree with TRBD1. With 1 base clipped from V and 10 bases from J, the junction kept 11 bases outside the gene matches. Germline CDR1 is SGHRS and CDR2 is YFSETQ. CDR3 length: 15 residues. The CDR3 DNA follows: TGCGCCAGCAGCTTGTTGGGCACAGGGGGCGAATCAGCTTTCTTT. Translation: CASSLLGTGGESAFF.